Described below is a single T cell receptor beta chain sequence and its context. The antigen remains undetermined. These data belong to a study of early T cells in non-severe SARS-CoV-2 infection. About the study: Chains from this unsorted whole-blood bulk RNA could not be paired.

Individual cDNA molecules were tagged with unique molecular identifiers. TCRdb processed the 5' RACE reads anew with MiXCR; each CDR3 protein has one entry. This table holds 50,000 to 60,000 distinct CDR3 sequences, about 11% found once. General study findings and limits: CD4 and private specificities were missed by VDJdb matching, which favored anti-spike CD8 responses.

Unmatched junction bases numbered 6, after V lost 5 bases and J lost 2 bases. The CDR3 totals 15 residues. The germline V gene encodes CDR1 SEHNR and CDR2 FQNEAQ (reference sequence). Sequencing was performed on whole blood. The sequence was collected from an adult who was a healthcare worker with PCR-confirmed SARS-CoV-2 infection or an uninfected control (not recorded which). This chain links TRBV7-9 with TRBJ2-1; TRBD1 aligns across 7 bases. CDR3 in DNA: TGTGCCAGCAGCATTTACAGGGGTACCTACAATGAGCAGTTCTTC. Protein product: CASSIYRGTYNEQFF. The full variable domain, its missing parts supplied by reference TRBV7-9 and TRBJ2-1, is DTGVSQNPRHKITKRGQNVTFRCDPISEHNRLYWYRQTLGQGPEFLTYFQNEAQLEKSRLLSDRFSAERPKGSFSTLEIQRTEQGDSAMYLCASSIYRGTYNEQFFGPGTRLTVL.